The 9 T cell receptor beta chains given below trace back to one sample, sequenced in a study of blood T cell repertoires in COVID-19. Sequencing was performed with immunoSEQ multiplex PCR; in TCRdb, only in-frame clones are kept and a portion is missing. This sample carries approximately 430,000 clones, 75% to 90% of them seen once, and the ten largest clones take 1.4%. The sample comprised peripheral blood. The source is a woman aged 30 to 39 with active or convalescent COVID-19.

The CDR3 protein is CASSTRTGLWNSPLHF. The DNA for the CDR3 is TGTGCCAGTAGTACTCGGACAGGCCTTTGGAATTCACCCCTCCACTTT. J is TRBJ1-6 and V is TRBV19; 7 bases are shared with TRBD1. Trimming at V came to 4 bases and at J to 7 bases, leaving 10 bases not matched to a gene. The germline V gene has CDR1 LNHDA and CDR2 SQIVND (reference sequence). The CDR3 sequence is 16 residues long.

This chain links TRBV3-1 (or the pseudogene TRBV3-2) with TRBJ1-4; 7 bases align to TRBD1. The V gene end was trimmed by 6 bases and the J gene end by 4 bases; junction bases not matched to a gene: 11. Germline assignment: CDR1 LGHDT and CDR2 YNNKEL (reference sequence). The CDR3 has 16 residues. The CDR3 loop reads CASRRGQAAFNEKLFF. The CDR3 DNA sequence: TGTGCCAGCAGGAGGGGGCAGGCGGCCTTTAATGAAAAACTGTTTTTT.

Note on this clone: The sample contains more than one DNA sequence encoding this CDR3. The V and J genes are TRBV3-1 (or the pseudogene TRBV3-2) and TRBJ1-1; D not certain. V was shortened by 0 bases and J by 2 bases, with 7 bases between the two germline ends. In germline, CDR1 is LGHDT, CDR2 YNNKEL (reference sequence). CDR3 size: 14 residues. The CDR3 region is CASSQDSGNTEAFF. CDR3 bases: TGTGCCAGCAGCCAAGATTCCGGTAACACTGAAGCTTTCTTT.

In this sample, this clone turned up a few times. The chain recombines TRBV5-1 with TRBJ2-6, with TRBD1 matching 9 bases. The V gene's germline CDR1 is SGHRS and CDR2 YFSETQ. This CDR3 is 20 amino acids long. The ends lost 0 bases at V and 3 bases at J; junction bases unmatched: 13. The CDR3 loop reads CASSLGSPGQGGGGANVLTF. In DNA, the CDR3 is TGCGCCAGCAGCTTGGGCTCACCGGGACAGGGAGGAGGTGGGGCCAACGTCCTGACTTTC.

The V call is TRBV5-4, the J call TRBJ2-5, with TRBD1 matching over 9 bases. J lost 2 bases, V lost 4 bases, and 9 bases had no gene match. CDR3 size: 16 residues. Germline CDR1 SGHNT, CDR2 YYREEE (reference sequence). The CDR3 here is CASSVGTGRGQETQYF. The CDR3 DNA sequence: TGTGCCAGCAGCGTCGGGACAGGGAGAGGGCAAGAGACCCAGTACTTC. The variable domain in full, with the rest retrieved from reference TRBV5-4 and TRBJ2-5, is ETGVTQSPTHLIKTRGQQVTLRCSSQSGHNTVSWYQQALGQGPQFIFQYYREEENGRGNFPPRFSGLQFPNYSSELNVNALELDDSALYLCASSVGTGRGQETQYFGPGTRLLVL.

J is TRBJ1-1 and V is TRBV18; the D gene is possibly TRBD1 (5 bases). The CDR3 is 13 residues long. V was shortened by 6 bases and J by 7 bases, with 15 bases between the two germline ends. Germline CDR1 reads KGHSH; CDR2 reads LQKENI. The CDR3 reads CASSLDRALEAFF. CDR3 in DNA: TGTGCCAGCTCCCTCGACAGAGCGCTTGAAGCTTTCTTT.

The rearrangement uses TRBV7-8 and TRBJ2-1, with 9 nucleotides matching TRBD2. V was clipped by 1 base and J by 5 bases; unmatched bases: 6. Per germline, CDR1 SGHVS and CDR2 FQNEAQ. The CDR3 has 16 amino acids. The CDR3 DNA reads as TGTGCCAGCAGCTTAGTTGGGACTAGCTCGGACAATGAGCAGTTCTTC. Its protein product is CASSLVGTSSDNEQFF.

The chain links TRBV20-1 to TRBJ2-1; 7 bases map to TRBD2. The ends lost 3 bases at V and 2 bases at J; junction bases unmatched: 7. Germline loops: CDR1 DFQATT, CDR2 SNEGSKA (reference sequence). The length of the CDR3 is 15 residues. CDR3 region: CSASALARPYNEQFF. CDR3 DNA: TGCAGTGCTAGTGCACTAGCGAGACCCTACAATGAGCAGTTCTTC.

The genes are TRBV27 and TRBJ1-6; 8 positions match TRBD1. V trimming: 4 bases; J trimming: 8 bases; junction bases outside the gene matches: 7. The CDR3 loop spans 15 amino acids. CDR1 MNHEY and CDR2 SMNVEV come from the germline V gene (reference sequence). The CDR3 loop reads CASSSGGVKDSPLHF. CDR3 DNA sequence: TGTGCCAGCAGTTCAGGGGGCGTGAAGGATTCACCCCTCCACTTT.